This T cell receptor (beta chain) was identified in a study of blood T cell repertoires in COVID-19 (TCRdb year 2020). With regard to the full study: Samples covering the acute and convalescent phases of COVID-19 were provided by collaborators in the United States, Italy and Spain. Nearly every sample came with metadata listing a de-identified subject ID, COVID-19 status, age in years and sex. The dataset comprised deeply sampled blood TCRbeta repertoires from subjects exposed to, actively infected with, or recovered from COVID-19. A freely available public database, intended as a resource for researchers studying the immune response to SARS-CoV-2, is where the repertoires were released. Where available, HLA class I and class II types were taken from metadata supplied by the sample provider and were not determined by assay-based typing. The material from the prospective study consisted of cDNA or gDNA derived from T cells, B-cell-depleted T cells, or PBMCs. The samples were drawn from the first 160 participants of the ongoing ImmuneRACE study and from more than 1,000 subjects provided by 6 global collaborators.

The immunoSEQ Assay, a bias-controlled multiplex PCR, was used to amplify TCRbeta CDR3 regions from genomic DNA. The paper's processing steps were these. The number of nucleated cells in each sample was estimated from the amplification of reference gene primers within the assay. To quantify the absolute abundance of each unique TCRbeta CDR3 rearrangement, sequence reads were collapsed and filtered. For each sample, productive Simpson clonality was calculated as the square root of Simpson's diversity index across productive rearrangements. TCRdb holds this immuneACCESS table with in-frame rearrangements only. Some clones are missing; in checked studies, unresolved V genes explain under half, and the rest has no known cause. V and J calls and clone size are given by that table; D and trimming were obtained from the DNA. Here the sample has 200,000 to 300,000 clones; over 75% occur a single time. The top ten clonotypes cover 1.5% to 2% of the sample.

In regard to this clone: Its target antigen remains unknown. Within one base of it there is no much larger clone, and no base qualities were kept.

On the study overall, not on this receptor specifically: How much clinical and demographic metadata was included differed by source and by participant, and the metadata was provided uncurated.

Another Seattle source contributed samples from volunteer blood donors who had recovered from COVID-19. Each collaborating institution followed its own protocols to collect whole blood in K2EDTA tubes. For TCRbeta analysis, collaborator samples were shipped as frozen whole blood, as isolated PBMCs, or as DNA extracted from either sample type. The germline V gene provides CDR1 SGHVS and CDR2 FNYEAQ. The CDR3, cysteine through phenylalanine, is 14 amino acids long. The only DNA kept is the CDR3, 42 bases in frame from the first base. Trimming removed 9 bases from V and 5 bases from J; the gene matches leave 10 bases unexplained.

The V and J genes are TRBV7-6 and TRBJ1-1; 9 central bases correspond to TRBD1. Sequenced material: peripheral blood. This TCR was recovered from a young man who had recovered from COVID-19. The encoded CDR3 is CASSLGQGKTEAFF. The sequence in DNA is TGTGCCAGTAGCCTCGGACAGGGGAAGACTGAAGCTTTCTTT.